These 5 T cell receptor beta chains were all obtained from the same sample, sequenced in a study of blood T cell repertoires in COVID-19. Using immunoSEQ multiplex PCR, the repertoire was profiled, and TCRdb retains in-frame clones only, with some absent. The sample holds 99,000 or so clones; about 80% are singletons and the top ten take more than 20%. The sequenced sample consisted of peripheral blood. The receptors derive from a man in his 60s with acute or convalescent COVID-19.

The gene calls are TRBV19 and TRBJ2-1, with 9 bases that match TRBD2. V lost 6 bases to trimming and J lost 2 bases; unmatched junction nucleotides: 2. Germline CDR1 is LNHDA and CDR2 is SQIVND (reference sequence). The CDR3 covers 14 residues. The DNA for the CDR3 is TGTGCCAGTAGGGGCGGGAGGGCCTACAATGAGCAGTTCTTC. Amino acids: CASRGGRAYNEQFF.

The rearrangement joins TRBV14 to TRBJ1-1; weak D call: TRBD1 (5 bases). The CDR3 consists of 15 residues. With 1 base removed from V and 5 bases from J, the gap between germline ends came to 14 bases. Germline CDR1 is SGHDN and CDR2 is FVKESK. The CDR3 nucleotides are TGTGCCAGCAGCCAAGGGGCGGGGCGGAGTACTGAAGCTTTCTTT. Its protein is CASSQGAGRSTEAFF. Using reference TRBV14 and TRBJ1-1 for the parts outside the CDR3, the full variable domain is EAGVTQFPSHSVIEKGQTVTLRCDPISGHDNLYWYRRVMGKEIKFLLHFVKESKQDESGMPNNRFLAERTGGTYSTLKVQPAELEDSGVYFCASSQGAGRSTEAFFGQGTRLTVV.

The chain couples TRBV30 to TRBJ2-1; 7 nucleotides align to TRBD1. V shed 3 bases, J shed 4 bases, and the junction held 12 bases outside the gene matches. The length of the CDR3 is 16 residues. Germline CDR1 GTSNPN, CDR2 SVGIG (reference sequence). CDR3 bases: TGTGCCTGGAGAGGCTCCGGGACAGAGTCTTACAATGAGCAGTTCTTC. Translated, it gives CAWRGSGTESYNEQFF.

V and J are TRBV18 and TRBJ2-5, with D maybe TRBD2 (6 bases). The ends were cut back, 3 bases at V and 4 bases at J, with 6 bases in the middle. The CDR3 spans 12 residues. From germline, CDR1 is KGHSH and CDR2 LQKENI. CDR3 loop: CASSPGGETQYF. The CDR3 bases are TGTGCCAGCTCACCGGGAGGAGAGACCCAGTACTTC.

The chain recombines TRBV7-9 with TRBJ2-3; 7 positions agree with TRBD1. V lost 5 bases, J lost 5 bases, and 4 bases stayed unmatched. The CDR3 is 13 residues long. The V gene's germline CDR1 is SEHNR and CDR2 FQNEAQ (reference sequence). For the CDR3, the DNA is TGTGCCAGCAGCCCAAGACAGGGAGATACGCAGTATTTT. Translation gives CASSPRQGDTQYF.